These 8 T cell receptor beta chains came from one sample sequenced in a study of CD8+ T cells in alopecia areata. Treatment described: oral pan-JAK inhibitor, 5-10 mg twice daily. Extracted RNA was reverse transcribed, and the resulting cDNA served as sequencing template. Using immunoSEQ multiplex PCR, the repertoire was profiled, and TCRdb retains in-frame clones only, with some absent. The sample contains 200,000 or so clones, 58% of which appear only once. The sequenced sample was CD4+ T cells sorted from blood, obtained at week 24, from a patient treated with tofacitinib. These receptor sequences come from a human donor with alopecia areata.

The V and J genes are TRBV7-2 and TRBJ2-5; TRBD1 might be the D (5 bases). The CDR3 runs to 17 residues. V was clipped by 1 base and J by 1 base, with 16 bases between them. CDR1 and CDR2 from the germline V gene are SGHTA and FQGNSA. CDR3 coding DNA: TGTGCCAGCAGCTTAGATGGTGGCAGGGCTGGCCAAGAGACCCAGTACTTC. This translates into CASSLDGGRAGQETQYF. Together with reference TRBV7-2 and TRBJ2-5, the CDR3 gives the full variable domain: GAGVSQSPSNKVTEKGKDVELRCDPISGHTALYWYRQSLGQGLEFLIYFQGNSAPDKSGLPSDRFSAERTGGSVSTLTIQRTQQEDSAVYLCASSLDGGRAGQETQYFGPGTRLLVL.

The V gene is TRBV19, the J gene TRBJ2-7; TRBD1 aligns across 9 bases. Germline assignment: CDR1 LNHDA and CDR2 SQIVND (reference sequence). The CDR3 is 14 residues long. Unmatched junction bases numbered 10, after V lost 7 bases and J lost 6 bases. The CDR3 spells CASTGTGNSGEQYF. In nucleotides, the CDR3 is TGTGCCAGTACCGGGACAGGGAACTCGGGCGAGCAGTACTTC.

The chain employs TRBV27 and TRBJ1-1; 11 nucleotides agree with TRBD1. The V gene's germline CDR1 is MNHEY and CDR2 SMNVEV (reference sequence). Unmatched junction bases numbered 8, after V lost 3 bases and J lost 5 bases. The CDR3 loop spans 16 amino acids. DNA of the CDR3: TGTGCCAGCAGTTTTCGGACAGGGGGCCTGCAGACTGAAGCTTTCTTT. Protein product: CASSFRTGGLQTEAFF.

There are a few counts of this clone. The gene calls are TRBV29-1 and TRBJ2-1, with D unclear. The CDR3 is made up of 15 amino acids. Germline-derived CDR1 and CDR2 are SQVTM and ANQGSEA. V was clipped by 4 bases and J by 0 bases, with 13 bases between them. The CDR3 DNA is TGCAGCGTTGGGGGAACGGGCGGCTCCTACAATGAGCAGTTCTTC. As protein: CSVGGTGGSYNEQFF.

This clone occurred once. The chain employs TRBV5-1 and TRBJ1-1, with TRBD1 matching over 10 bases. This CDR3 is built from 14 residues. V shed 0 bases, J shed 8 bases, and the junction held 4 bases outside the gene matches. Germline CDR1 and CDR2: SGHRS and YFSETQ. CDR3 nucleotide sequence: TGCGCCAGCAGCTTGGGGGACAGGGGACAGGAAGCTTTCTTT. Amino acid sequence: CASSLGDRGQEAFF.

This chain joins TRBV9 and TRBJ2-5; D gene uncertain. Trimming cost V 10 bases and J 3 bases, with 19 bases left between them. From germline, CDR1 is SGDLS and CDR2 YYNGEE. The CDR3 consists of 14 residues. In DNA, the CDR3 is TGTGCCTCCAGCGTAACCGCAGCAGAAGAGACCCAGTACTTC. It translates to CASSVTAAEETQYF.

CDR3 amino acids: CASSLGQGAIIAYEQYF. DNA for the CDR3: TGCGCCAGCAGCTTGGGGCAGGGGGCGATCATTGCTTACGAGCAGTACTTC. The chain combines TRBV5-1 with TRBJ2-7, with 8 bases matching TRBD1. Losses at the gene ends were 0 bases for V and 4 bases for J; bases not matched to a gene: 12. Germline-derived CDR1 and CDR2 are SGHRS and YFSETQ. This CDR3 spans 17 amino acids.

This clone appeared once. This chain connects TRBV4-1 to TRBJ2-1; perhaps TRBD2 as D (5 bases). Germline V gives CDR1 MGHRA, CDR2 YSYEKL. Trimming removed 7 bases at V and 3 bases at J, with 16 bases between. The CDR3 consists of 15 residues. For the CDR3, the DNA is TGCGCCAGCACCCGGGTCGAACGGGGCTACAATGAGCAGTTCTTC. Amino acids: CASTRVERGYNEQFF.